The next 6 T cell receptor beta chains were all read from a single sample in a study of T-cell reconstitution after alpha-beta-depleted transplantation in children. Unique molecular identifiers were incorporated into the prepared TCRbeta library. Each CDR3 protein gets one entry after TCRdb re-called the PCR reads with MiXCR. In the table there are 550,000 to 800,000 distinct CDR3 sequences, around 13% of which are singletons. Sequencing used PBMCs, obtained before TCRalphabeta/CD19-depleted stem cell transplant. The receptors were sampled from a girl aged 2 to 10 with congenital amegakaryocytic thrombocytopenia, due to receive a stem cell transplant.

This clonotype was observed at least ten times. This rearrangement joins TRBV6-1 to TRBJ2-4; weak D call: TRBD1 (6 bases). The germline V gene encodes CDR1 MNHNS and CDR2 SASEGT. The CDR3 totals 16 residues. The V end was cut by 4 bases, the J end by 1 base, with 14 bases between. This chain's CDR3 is CASSVGHSLAKNIQYF. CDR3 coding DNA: TGTGCCAGCAGTGTGGGACACTCTTTGGCCAAAAACATTCAGTACTTC.

CDR3 loop: CASSLGSGTKEQYF. In DNA form, the CDR3 reads TGCGCCAGCAGCTTGGGTTCGGGGACTAAGGAGCAGTACTTC. V usage is TRBV5-1 and J usage is TRBJ2-7, with 7 bases fitting TRBD2. This CDR3 is 14 amino acids long. CDR1 is SGHRS and CDR2 is YFSETQ in the germline V gene. V trimming: 0 bases; J trimming: 7 bases; junction bases outside the gene matches: 7.

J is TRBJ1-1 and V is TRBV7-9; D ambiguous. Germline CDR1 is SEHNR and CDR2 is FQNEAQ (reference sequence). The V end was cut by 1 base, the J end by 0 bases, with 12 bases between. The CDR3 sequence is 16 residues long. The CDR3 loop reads CASSLVSGGVNTEAFF. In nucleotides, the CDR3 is TGTGCCAGCAGCTTAGTTTCAGGTGGAGTGAACACTGAAGCTTTCTTT.

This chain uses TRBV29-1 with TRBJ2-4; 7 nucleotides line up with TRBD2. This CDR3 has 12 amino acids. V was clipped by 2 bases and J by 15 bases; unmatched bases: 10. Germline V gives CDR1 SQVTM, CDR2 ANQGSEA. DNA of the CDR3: TGCAGCGTTGAACGTTTAGGGGACTACTCGTACTTC. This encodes CSVERLGDYSYF.

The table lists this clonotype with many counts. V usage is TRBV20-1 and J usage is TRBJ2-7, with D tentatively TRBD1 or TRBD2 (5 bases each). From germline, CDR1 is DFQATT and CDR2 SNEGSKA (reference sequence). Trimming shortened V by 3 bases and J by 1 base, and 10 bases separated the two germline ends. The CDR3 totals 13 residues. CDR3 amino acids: CSARGDGSYEQYF. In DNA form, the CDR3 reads TGCAGTGCTAGGGGGGACGGATCCTACGAGCAGTACTTC.

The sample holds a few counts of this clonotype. The CDR3 DNA reads TGCAGCGTGAGGGGACAGGGCGCATTTGGTGGCTACACCTTC. Amino acids: CSVRGQGAFGGYTF. The chain links TRBV29-1 to TRBJ1-2; TRBD1 matches 9 bases. V shed 6 bases and J 7 bases; nucleotides not matched to a gene: 12. This CDR3 has 14 residues. Germline assignment: CDR1 SQVTM and CDR2 ANQGSEA.